These T cell receptor beta chains were read from a single sample in a study of cytomegalovirus exposure and HLA in healthy donors. Only in-frame clones appear in the TCRdb table, and some are missing; sequencing was by immunoSEQ multiplex PCR. The data contain some 150,000 clones, 55% to 75% of them seen just once; the ten biggest clones take up approximately 4.2%. Input material: PBMCs. The source is a man aged 50 or older in good health and CMV-seropositive. Each CDR3 is given with its conserved first and last residue. D genes are given only for firm matches. Where a row states a size, it is once, few, many or the class of an expanded clone; other rows omit it.

TRBJ1-2,TRBV25-1,17,NA,TRBD1,CASSSRLGQGGNGGYTF,TGTGCCAGCAGCTCCCGTTTGGGACAGGGGGGAAACGGTGGCTACACCTTC
TRBJ1-4,TRBV7-8,15,once,TRBD1,CASSLADRAVEKLFF,TGTGCCAGCAGCTTAGCTGACAGGGCGGTTGAAAAACTGTTTTTT
TRBJ1-2,TRBV18,15,NA,TRBD1,CASSLPGGGDYGYTF,TGTGCCAGCTCACTCCCGGGAGGGGGCGACTATGGCTACACCTTC
TRBJ2-1,TRBV6-5,14,NA,NA,CASSYRHSYNEQFF,TGTGCCAGCAGTTACCGACACTCCTACAATGAGCAGTTCTTC
TRBJ1-5,TRBV2,13,few,NA,CASRYRENQPQHF,TGTGCCAGCAGATACAGGGAGAATCAGCCCCAGCATTTT
TRBJ2-5,TRBV12-5,16,NA,TRBD2,CATAGLAGGGLETQYF,TGTGCTACCGCCGGACTAGCGGGAGGGGGCCTAGAGACCCAGTACTTC
TRBJ1-3,TRBV5-1,19,many,NA,CASSLNLQGSGASGNTIYF,TGCGCCAGCAGCTTGAACCTTCAGGGAAGTGGGGCCTCTGGAAACACCATATATTTT
TRBJ1-5,TRBV2,13,NA,NA,CASSRQSNQPQHF,TGTGCCAGCAGCCGACAGTCCAATCAGCCCCAGCATTTT
TRBJ1-1,TRBV27,12,NA,NA,CASRGGVSEAFF,TGTGCCAGCAGAGGAGGGGTAAGTGAAGCTTTCTTT
TRBJ1-2,TRBV10-3,15,NA,TRBD1,CAIRQDRGSNYGYTF,TGTGCCATCAGACAAGACAGGGGTTCTAACTATGGCTACACCTTC
TRBJ1-3,TRBV28,14,NA,NA,CASRESGPGNTIYF,TGTGCCAGCAGAGAAAGTGGCCCCGGAAACACCATATATTTT
TRBJ1-5,TRBV5-8,15,NA,TRBD1,CASSLTTGLWQPQHF,TGTGCCAGCAGCCTAACGACAGGGCTGTGGCAGCCCCAGCATTTT
TRBJ2-6,TRBV18,18,NA,NA,CASSPLVQGRAGANVLTF,TGTGCCAGCTCACCACTTGTACAGGGAAGAGCTGGGGCCAACGTCCTGACTTTC
TRBJ1-1,TRBV5-1,15,NA,NA,CASSFQGGMNTEAFF,TGCGCCAGCAGCTTTCAGGGTGGAATGAACACTGAAGCTTTCTTT
TRBJ2-5,TRBV9,19,NA,TRBD2,CASSVATGKAGGGQETQYF,TGTGCCAGCAGCGTAGCTACGGGGAAAGCGGGAGGGGGCCAAGAGACCCAGTACTTC
TRBJ2-7,TRBV4-2,15,once,TRBD2,CASSQDSGGPYEQYF,TGTGCCAGCAGCCAAGATAGCGGGGGACCGTACGAGCAGTACTTC